This note documents a single T cell receptor beta chain sequence. As yet, its antigen is unknown. The sample is drawn from a study of T cells in localized non-small cell lung cancer. Trimming stripped 7 bases from V and 3 bases from J, with 12 bases between. Germline CDR1 reads MNHNS; CDR2 reads SASEGT. This CDR3 spans 13 amino acids. Measured with immunoSEQ multiplex PCR; TCRdb has only the in-frame clones, and not every one. The sample has about 27,000 clones, 70% to 90% seen once; the top ten hold 11% to 15%. Study-wide results and caveats: As only one tumor region underwent sequencing, heterogeneity remains possible. Out of the top 100 tumor clones, a median about 50 were seen in adjacent lung. Tumor showed lower T cell clonality than uninvolved adjacent lung, where it was highest.

The origin of this receptor is a female donor older than 55 with stage II squamous cell lung carcinoma. This chain links TRBV6-1 with TRBJ1-1, with a tentative D call TRBD1 (6 bases). The input for sequencing was peripheral blood, taken before any cancer treatment. CDR3 loop: CASTLEGDTEAFF. CDR3 DNA sequence: TGTGCCAGCACTCTCGAGGGGGACACTGAAGCTTTCTTT.